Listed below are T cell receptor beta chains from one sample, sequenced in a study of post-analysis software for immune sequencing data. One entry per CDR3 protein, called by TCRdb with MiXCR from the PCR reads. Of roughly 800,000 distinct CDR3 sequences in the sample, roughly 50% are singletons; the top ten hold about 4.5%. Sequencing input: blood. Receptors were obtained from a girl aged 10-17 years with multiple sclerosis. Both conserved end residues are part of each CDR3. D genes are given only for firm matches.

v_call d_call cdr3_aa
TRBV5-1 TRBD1 CASSLWSSGDRLSGANVLTF
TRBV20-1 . CSAREASARYEQYF
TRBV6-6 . CASRATGPRGHGYTF
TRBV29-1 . CSVEFLGPGDEQYF
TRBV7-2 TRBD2 CASSLGGTTYSYEQYF
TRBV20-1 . CSTPERGYTF
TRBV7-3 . CASSPREGRKDTQYF
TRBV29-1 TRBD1 CSVGQGETQYF
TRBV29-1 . CSVDTHEQYF
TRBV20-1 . CSARDRPGALSYEQYF
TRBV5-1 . CASSLSPSVSSYNEQFF
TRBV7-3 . CASSLSLGELFF
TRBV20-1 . CSATDTLYEQYF
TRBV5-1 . CASSLGLPREQFF
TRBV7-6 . CASSGRTDSYEQYF
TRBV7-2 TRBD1 CASSLPPRDRGIGNQPQHF
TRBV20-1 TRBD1 CSAREQGANQPQHF
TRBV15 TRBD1 CATSRGDRGSYEQYF
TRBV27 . CASSFPASNEQYF
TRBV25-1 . CASSARGAGYGYTF
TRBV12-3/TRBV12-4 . CASSRQLSYEQYF
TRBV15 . CATSRDSGASQPQHF
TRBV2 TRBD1 CASSERTGGGTDTQYF
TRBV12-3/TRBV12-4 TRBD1 CASRRGQGQETQYF
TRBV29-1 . CSVEGTEAEQFF
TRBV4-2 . CASSPEASFNYGYTF
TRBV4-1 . CASSYTQNYGYTF
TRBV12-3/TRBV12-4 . CASQSGAGYGYTF
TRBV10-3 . CAISLQGSDYGYTF
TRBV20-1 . CSARPGANVLTF
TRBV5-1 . CASSLAPGAADTQYF
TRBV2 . CASTEGTTDTSGANVLTF
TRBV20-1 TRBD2 CSAYTGTSTEQYF
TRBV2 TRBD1 CASSAGQGNQETQYF
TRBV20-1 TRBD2 CSARILAGGPGETQYF
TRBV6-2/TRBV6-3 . CASSSWDRARNEQYF
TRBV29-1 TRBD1 CSVSPADRGGYGYTF
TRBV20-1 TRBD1 CSARRDRGNEQYF
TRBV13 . CASSLVAPGAWGTEAFF
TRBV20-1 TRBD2 CSANQLRGALYNEQFF
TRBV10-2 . CASSLDRRQPQHF
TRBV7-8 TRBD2 CASSIPRTSGTFGSYNEQFF
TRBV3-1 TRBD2 CASSQISSGRTSYEQYF
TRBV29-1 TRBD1 CSVGTGTGYTF
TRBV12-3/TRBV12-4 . CASSVGAPKETQYF
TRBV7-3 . CASSFDSINSPLHF
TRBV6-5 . CASSESGGGYGYTF
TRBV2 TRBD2 CASGGTSGSPYNEQFF
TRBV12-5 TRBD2 CASGLELAGGGNEQFF
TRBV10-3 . CAISEMEREQYF
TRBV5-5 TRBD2 CASSLNILAGVETQYF
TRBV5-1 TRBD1 CASSLGDRQSAEQFF
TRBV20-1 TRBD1 CSAKDPSTGPYEQYF
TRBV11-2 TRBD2 CASSLVGGSQTFRRGAYEQYF
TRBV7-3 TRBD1 CASSFQGQGQTQYF